The following is a T cell receptor beta chain sequence with its context. What it binds is not known. This sample stems from a study of T cells in localized non-small cell lung cancer. Repertoires were generated with immunoSEQ multiplex PCR, while TCRdb's copy carries only in-frame clones and drops some. Of some 29,000 clones in the sample, about nine tenths were seen once. Study-level results: When the top 100 tumor clones were examined, a median approximately 59 of them also appeared in the adjacent lung, which was paired and uninvolved. Blood T cell density predicted longer survival; adjacent-lung clonality, shorter.

Germline lookup yields CDR1 SGHTA and CDR2 FQGNSA. Between the trimmed V and J ends, which lost 5 bases and 2 bases, there was a span of 10 bases. The CDR3 totals 14 residues. The source of this sequence is a male donor aged 60 or older with stage I lung adenocarcinoma. The chain carries TRBV7-2 and TRBJ1-5, with unresolved D. Material: peripheral blood, obtained before any cancer treatment. CDR3 DNA: TGTGCCAGCAGCATGACCAGTGGCAATCAGCCCCAGCATTTT. Translated: CASSMTSGNQPQHF. Full variable domain (remainder filled in from reference TRBV7-2 and TRBJ1-5): GAGVSQSPSNKVTEKGKDVELRCDPISGHTALYWYRQSLGQGLEFLIYFQGNSAPDKSGLPSDRFSAERTGGSVSTLTIQRTQQEDSAVYLCASSMTSGNQPQHFGDGTRLSIL.